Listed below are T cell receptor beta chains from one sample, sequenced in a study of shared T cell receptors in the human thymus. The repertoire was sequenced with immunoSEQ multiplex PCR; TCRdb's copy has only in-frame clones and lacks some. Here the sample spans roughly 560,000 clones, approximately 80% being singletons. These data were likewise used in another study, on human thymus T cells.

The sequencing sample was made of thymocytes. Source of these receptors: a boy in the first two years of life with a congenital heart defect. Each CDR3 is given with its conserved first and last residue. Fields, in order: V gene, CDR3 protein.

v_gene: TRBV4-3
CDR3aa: CASSQVTVSSYNEQFF

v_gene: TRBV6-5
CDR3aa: CASIALQGSMDEQYF

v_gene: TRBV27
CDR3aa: CASSLQRGYYNEQFF

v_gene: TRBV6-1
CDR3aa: CASRRQGREQYF

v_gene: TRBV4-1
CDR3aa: CASSQDKVAGKGEQFF

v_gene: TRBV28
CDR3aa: CATLGTNSTDTQYF

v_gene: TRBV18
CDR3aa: CASSPQPRLAGVGNEQFF

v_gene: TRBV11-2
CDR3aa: CASSHRGGSNQPQHF

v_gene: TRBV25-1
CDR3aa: CASTETGDPGYTF

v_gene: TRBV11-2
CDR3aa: CASKRDQETQYF

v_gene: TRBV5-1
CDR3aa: CASSRDSSVANTGELFF

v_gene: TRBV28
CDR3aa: CASIDRREANEQFF

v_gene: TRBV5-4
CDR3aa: CASSYSGSTYNEQFF

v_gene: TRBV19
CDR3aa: CASSISRGYGYTF

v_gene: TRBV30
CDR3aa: CAWGTSLPYNEQFF

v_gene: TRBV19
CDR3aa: CASSNKRTGVGTEAFF

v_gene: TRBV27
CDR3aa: CASSPSTSGIYEQYF

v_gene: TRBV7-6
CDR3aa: CASSSSPRYNEQFF

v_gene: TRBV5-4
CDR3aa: CASSRTGDYEQYF

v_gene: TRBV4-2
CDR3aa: CASSQVGSPDLTDTQYF

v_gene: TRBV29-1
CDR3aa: CSALAGGPNEQYF

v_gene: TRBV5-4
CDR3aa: CASSPTGNYGYTF

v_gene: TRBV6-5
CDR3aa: CASRPGQGTYEQYF

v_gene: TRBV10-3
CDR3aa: CAKGQGRPRETQYF

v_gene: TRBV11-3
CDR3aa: CASSLGFPTNQETQYF

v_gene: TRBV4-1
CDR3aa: CASSQLTSPQETQYF

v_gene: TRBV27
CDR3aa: CASSGQGAIYNEQFF

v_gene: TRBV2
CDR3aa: CASNPGAYYEQYF

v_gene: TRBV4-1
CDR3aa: CASSQEMTGGAQPQHF

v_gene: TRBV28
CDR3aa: CASSPPLGGPTVMTTRGYGYTF

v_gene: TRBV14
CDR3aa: CASSQGPNQPQHF

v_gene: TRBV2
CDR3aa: CASRGKREASSYNEQFF

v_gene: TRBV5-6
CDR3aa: CASSLWRRTGANVLTF

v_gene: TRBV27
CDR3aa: CASSSPTGASTDTQYF

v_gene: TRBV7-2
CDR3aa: CASSLIRLAGALSYEQYF

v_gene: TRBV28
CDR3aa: CASLPVASYEQYF

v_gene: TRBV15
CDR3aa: CATNLAGESETQYF

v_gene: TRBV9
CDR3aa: CASSVPSGRADTQYF

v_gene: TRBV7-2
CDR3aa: CASSLEQGARNTEAFF

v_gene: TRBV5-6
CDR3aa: CASSLDYGWGTGTEAFF

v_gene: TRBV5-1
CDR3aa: CASSSDRGSGYTF

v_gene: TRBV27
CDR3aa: CASSLSPQGRSNTGELFF

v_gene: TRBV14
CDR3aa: CASSQVKAGGFYEQFF

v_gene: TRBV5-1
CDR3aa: CASSEGGECNEQFF

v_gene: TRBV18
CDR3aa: CASSPGSLSSYEQYF

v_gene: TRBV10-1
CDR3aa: CASSDPANTGELFF

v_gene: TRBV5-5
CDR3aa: CASSLGKEREDQPQHF

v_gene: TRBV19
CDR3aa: CASSNRVAEAFF

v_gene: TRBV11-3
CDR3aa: CASSLGTGNTGELFF

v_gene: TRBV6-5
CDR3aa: CASRQGTEETQYF

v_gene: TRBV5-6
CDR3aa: CASSLAGDRGGYTF

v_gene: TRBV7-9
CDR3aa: CASSLGVQRVGYGYTF